The clone carrying this TCR beta chain was seen at least ten times. Its antigen is undetermined. MiXCR was run by TCRdb on the 5' RACE reads, yielding one entry per CDR3 protein. Among about 490,000 distinct CDR3 sequences listed, 13% to 15% were seen once. These data belong to a study of identical twins. Study results and limitations: Researchers reported excess low generation probability among twin-shared out-of-frame alpha sequences. Surplus twin overlap in beta out-of-frame sequences was less pronounced. Zero-insertion results could be subject to partial confounding by invariant MAIT and iNKT cells.

Germline loops: CDR1 MGHDK, CDR2 SYGVNS. This CDR3 has 14 residues. With 6 bases removed from V and 1 base from J, the gap between germline ends came to 12 bases. This sample also belongs to another study, concerning yellow fever vaccine responses in identical twins.

Sequenced material: CD4+ T cells sorted from blood. This chain links TRBV25-1 with TRBJ2-5; D is possibly TRBD1 or TRBD2 (5 bases each). This clonotype was sampled from a woman aged 18-29 years in good health. CDR3 in DNA: TGTGCCAGCAGCAAAACCGGGACCCAAGAGACCCAGTACTTC. Protein sequence: CASSKTGTQETQYF.